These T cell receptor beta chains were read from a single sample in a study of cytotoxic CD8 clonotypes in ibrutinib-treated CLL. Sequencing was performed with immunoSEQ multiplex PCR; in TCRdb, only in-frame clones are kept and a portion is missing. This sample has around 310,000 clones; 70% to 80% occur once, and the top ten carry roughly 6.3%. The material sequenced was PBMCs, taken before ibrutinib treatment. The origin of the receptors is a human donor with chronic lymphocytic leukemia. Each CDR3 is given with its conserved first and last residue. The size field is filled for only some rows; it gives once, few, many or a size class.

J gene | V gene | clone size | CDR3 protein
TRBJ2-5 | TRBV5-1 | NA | CASSRAFAGILGQETQYF
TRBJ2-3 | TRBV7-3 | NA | CASSLYAGQGARTDTQYF
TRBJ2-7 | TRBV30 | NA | CAWSQFSGGSYEQYF
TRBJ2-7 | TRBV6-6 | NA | CASSSRSASSEQYF
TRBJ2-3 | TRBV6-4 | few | CASSERAGGSTDTQYF
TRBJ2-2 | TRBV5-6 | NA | CASSKLSWGGGPGELFF
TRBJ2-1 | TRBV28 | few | CASSLTSGRDEQFF
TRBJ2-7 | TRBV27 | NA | CASSSLLAGGGYEQYF
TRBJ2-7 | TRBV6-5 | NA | CASNQLASYEQYF
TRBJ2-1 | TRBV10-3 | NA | CAISDSGTGRSYNEQFF
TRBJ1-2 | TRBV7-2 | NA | CASSPLAGTANYGYTF
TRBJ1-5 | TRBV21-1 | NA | CASSKSGKGGQPQHF
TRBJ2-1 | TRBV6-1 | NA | CASSEDWGGISYNEQFF
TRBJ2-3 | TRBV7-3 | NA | CASGRGDTQYF
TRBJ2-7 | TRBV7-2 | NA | CASSLVAGEQYF
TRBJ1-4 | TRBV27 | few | CASSLFRGEKLFF
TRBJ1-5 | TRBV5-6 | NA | CASSLYGTGDQPQHF
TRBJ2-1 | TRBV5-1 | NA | CASSPDLAGGLYNEQFF
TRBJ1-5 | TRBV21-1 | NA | CASSKGATGCQPQHF
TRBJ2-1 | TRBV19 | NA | CATGDEQFF
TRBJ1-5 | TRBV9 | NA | CASSVGQGDQPQHF
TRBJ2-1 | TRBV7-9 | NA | CASSLSNNEQFF
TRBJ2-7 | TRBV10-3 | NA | CAISELPSGTTYEQYF
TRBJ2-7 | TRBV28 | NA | CASSLAGLEQYF
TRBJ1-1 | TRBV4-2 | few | CASSQASGTAEAFF
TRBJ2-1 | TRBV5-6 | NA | CASSPMGTDSYNEQFF
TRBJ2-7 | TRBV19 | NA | CASSKNRGRSSYEQYF
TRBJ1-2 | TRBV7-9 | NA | CASSLVAAAKTNYGYTF
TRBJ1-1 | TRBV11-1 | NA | CASSAYRGGRDAFF
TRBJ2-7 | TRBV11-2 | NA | CASSLTTGLVGEQYF
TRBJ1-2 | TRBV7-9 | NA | CASRPDTANYGYTF
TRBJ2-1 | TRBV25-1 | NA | CASSEYNIYEQFF
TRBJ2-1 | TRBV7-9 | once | CASSVRGNEQFF
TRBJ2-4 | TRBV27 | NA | CASSFATAKNIQYF
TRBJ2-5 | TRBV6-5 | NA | CASSYSFIRVQETQYF
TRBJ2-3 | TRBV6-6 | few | CASRGLSTDTQYF
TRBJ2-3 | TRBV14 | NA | CASDPDFTSTDTQYF
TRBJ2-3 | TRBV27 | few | CASSSLGGVGDTQYF
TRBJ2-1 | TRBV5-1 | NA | CASSLDLREGRNEQFF
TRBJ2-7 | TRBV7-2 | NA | CASSPRDRGAEQYF
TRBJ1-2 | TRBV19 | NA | CASQSGTGTSYEGYTF
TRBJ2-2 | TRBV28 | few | CASSLSGHTGELFF
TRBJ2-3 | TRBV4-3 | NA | CASSQVRGDTQYF
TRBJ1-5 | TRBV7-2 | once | CASSLDGKVNQPQHF
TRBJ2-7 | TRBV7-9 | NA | CASSPMAIPSYEQYF
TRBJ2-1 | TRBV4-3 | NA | CASSLDRQGGSNEQFF